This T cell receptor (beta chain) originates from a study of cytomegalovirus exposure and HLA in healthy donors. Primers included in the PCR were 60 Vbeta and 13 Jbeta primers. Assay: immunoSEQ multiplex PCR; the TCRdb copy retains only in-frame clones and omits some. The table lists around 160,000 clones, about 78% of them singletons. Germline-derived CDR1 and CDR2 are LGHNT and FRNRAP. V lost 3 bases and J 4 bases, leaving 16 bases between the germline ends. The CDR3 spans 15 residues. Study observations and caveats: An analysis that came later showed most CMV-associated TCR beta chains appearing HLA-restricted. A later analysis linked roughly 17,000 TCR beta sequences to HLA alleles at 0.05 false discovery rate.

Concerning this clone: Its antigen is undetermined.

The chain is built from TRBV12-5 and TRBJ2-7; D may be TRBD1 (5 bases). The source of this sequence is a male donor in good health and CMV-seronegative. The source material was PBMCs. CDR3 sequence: CASGLSQGSVYEQYF. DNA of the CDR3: TGTGCTAGTGGTTTATCGCAGGGTTCTGTATACGAGCAGTACTTC.